Following are 16 T cell receptor beta chains from one sample sequenced in a study of T cell responses to AZD1222 COVID-19 vaccine (dated by TCRdb to the early 2020s). The library was produced with the immunoSEQ multiplex PCR assay. TCRdb took over this immuneACCESS table, retaining in-frame rearrangements with V and J assigned. Such tables are incomplete; in checked studies, under half of the missing clones stem from an unresolved V gene, and the remainder is unexplained. Here the sample has 100,000 to 150,000 clones; roughly 84% occur a single time. The leading ten clones occupy approximately 15% of the sample. The intended sense of this specimen's time point label: about 28 days (+/-7) after the second vaccine dose. Material: peripheral blood, obtained 28 days after the second AZD1222 dose. These receptor sequences come from an adult who received the AZD1222 COVID-19 vaccine.

The chain links TRBV6-2 or TRBV6-3 to TRBJ1-1, with D unresolved. V lost 5 bases and J lost 10, with 17 bases in between. Looked up from germline, CDR1 is MNHEY and CDR2 is SVGEGT. There are 13 residues in the CDR3. CDR3 sequence: CASSNNPILGAFF. As DNA, the CDR3 is TGTGCCAGCAGTAATAATCCAATCCTTGGAGCTTTCTTT.

The V gene is TRBV5-5, the J gene TRBJ2-2; D is unclear. Germline CDR1 reads SGHKS; CDR2 reads YYEKEE (reference sequence). This CDR3 is 13 amino acids long. V lost 2 bases and J lost 4, with 6 bases in between. CDR3 in amino acids: CASSLWGTGELFF. CDR3 sequence (DNA): TGTGCCAGCAGCTTATGGGGCACCGGGGAGCTGTTTTTT.

Concerning this clone: One end of the junction fails to match germline, which may point to a read error. The chain couples TRBV13 to TRBJ2-7; 10 positions agree with TRBD1. The CDR3 has 15 amino acids. Germline V gene sequence: CDR1 PRHDT, CDR2 FYEKMQ (reference sequence). The CDR3 loop reads CASSIGTGATYEQYF. The CDR3 DNA is TGTGCCAGCAGCATAGGGACAGGGGCTACCTACGAGCAGTACTTC. Using reference TRBV13 and TRBJ2-7 for the parts outside the CDR3, the full variable domain is AAGVIQSPRHLIKEKRETATLKCYPIPRHDTVYWYQQGPGQDPQFLISFYEKMQSDKGSIPDRFSAQQFSDYHSELNMSSLELGDSALYFCASSIGTGATYEQYFGPGTRLTVT.

The J gene is TRBJ2-1, the V gene TRBV7-8; the D is unclear. Per germline, CDR1 SGHVS and CDR2 FQNEAQ. This CDR3 region has 11 residues. V lost 5 bases and J lost 9, with 8 bases in between. The CDR3 DNA reads TGTGCCAGCAGCCCGCCTGGTGAGCAGTTCTTC. Residues: CASSPPGEQFF.

The chain carries TRBV7-9 and TRBJ1-5, with 8 bases aligning to TRBD1. Trimming at V came to 1 base and at J to 6 bases, leaving 5 bases not matched to a gene. The CDR3 is 15 amino acids. CDR1 and CDR2 (germline): SEHNR, FQNEAQ (reference sequence). The CDR3, as DNA: TGTGCCAGCAGCTTAGGGACAGGGCCTGGTCAGCCCCAGCATTTT. Its protein is CASSLGTGPGQPQHF. Full variable domain (remainder filled in from reference TRBV7-9 and TRBJ1-5): DTGVSQNPRHKITKRGQNVTFRCDPISEHNRLYWYRQTLGQGPEFLTYFQNEAQLEKSRLLSDRFSAERPKGSFSTLEIQRTEQGDSAMYLCASSLGTGPGQPQHFGDGTRLSIL.

This chain connects TRBV7-8 to TRBJ2-3, with 10 positions matching TRBD1. V gave up 4 bases and J gave up 7 bases; unmatched junction bases: 8. There are 15 residues in the CDR3. Germline V gives CDR1 SGHVS, CDR2 FQNEAQ. The CDR3 DNA is TGTGCCAGCAGCTCTGGGACAGGGGTGGGGAATACGCAGTATTTT. It translates to CASSSGTGVGNTQYF.

The V gene is TRBV6-5, the J gene TRBJ2-7, with 8 bases aligning to TRBD2. There are 14 residues in the CDR3. Trimming cost V 2 bases and J 5 bases; bases outside gene matches: 5. Looked up from germline, CDR1 is MNHEY and CDR2 is SVGAGI. The CDR3: CASSYGRGAHEQYF. In nucleotides, the CDR3 is TGTGCCAGCAGTTACGGGCGGGGGGCCCACGAGCAGTACTTC.

The chain uses TRBV29-1 and TRBJ1-5; 8 nucleotides line up with TRBD1. The germline V gene has CDR1 SQVTM and CDR2 ANQGSEA. The V gene end was trimmed by 4 bases and the J gene end by 3 bases; junction bases not matched to a gene: 5. This CDR3 has 14 residues. DNA for the CDR3: TGCAGCGTTGGGCCGGGACAGGACAATCAGCCCCAGCATTTT. It yields the protein CSVGPGQDNQPQHF.

The CDR3 DNA is TGTGCCAGCAGTGAATTTTCACTAGCCCTATCAGATACGCAGTATTTT. It encodes CASSEFSLALSDTQYF. The chain joins TRBV2 to TRBJ2-3, with a weak D call TRBD2 (6 bases). The CDR3 loop spans 16 amino acids. Trimming shortened V by 2 bases and J by 4 bases, and 16 bases separated the two germline ends. Per germline, CDR1 SNHLY and CDR2 FYNNEI.

The rearrangement uses TRBV21-1 and TRBJ1-1; the DNA was not compared with TRBD1, the D call given in the table. TRBV21-1 is a recognized pseudogene. There are 12 residues in the CDR3. The chain's CDR3 is CASSKEGEEAFF. As DNA, the CDR3 is TGTGCCAGCAGCAAAGAGGGGGAAGAAGCTTTCTTT.

The chain combines TRBV19 with TRBJ1-5; D call uncertain. Germline V gene data show CDR1 as LNHDA and CDR2 as SQIVND (reference sequence). The CDR3 consists of 13 residues. V was shortened by 3 bases and J by 6 bases, with 9 bases between the two germline ends. The CDR3 loop reads CASSITQVQPQHF. CDR3 nucleotide sequence: TGTGCCAGTAGTATTACCCAGGTTCAGCCCCAGCATTTT.

The V and J genes are TRBV14 and TRBJ2-7; tentatively, D is TRBD1 (5 bases). Germline V lookup: CDR1 SGHDN, CDR2 FVKESK. The CDR3 contains 15 residues. V was shortened by 2 bases and J by 2 bases, with 13 bases between the two germline ends. CDR3 nucleotide sequence: TGTGCCAGCAGCCAACAGACAGATATAACCTACGAGCAGTACTTC. Translated: CASSQQTDITYEQYF. Looking up the rest from reference TRBV14 and TRBJ2-7 gives the full variable domain: EAGVTQFPSHSVIEKGQTVTLRCDPISGHDNLYWYRRVMGKEIKFLLHFVKESKQDESGMPNNRFLAERTGGTYSTLKVQPAELEDSGVYFCASSQQTDITYEQYFGPGTRLTVT.

This clone was counted once. The rearrangement joins TRBV7-9 to TRBJ1-6; a possible D gene is TRBD1 (6 bases). Germline V gene data show CDR1 as SEHNR and CDR2 as FQNEAQ (reference sequence). V dropped 4 bases and J dropped 10 bases, with 20 bases sitting between them. CDR3 length equals 16 residues. CDR3 bases: TGTGCCAGCAGCTCGGAGACAGGATCTAATGCCTCACCCCTCCACTTT. It codes for CASSSETGSNASPLHF.

This chain uses TRBV10-2 with TRBJ2-1; 7 bases are a match to TRBD2. Germline CDR1 reads WSHSY; CDR2 reads SAAADI. The CDR3 contains 15 residues. The trim removed 6 bases at V and 6 bases at J, leaving 11 bases unmatched. The CDR3 protein is CASSKNRLAFNEQFF. The CDR3 DNA reads as TGCGCCAGCAGCAAGAATAGACTAGCCTTCAATGAGCAGTTCTTC.

The sample holds one count of this clone. This chain joins TRBV3-1 (or the pseudogene TRBV3-2) and TRBJ2-7; tentative D call: TRBD2 (5 bases). This CDR3 contains 13 residues. Germline values: CDR1 LGHDT, CDR2 YNNKEL (reference sequence). The V end was cut by 2 bases, the J end by 8 bases, with 13 bases between. The CDR3 reads CASSQSGGRQQYF. The CDR3 DNA is TGTGCCAGCAGCCAATCCGGCGGGCGACAGCAGTACTTC.

This rearrangement joins TRBV5-1 to TRBJ1-4; tentative D call: TRBD1 (6 bases). The V end lost 1 base, the J end lost 7 bases, and 11 bases lay between the germline ends. This CDR3 region has 14 residues. Germline CDR1 SGHRS, CDR2 YFSETQ. This CDR3 reads CASSLSGAVEKLFF. The CDR3 DNA reads as TGCGCCAGCAGCTTGTCGGGGGCGGTTGAAAAACTGTTTTTT.